The clone carrying this T cell receptor beta chain was counted only a few times. The data were taken from a study of T-cell reconstitution after alpha-beta-depleted transplantation in children. CDR1 is MNHNS and CDR2 is SASEGT in the germline V gene. This CDR3 has 16 residues. V lost 6 bases and J 0 bases, leaving 12 bases between the germline ends. Unique molecular identifiers were built into the TCRbeta library. TCRdb re-analysed the PCR reads in MiXCR, keeping a single row per CDR3 protein. The sample contains around 400,000 distinct CDR3 sequences, about a fifth of which appear only once. The sequencing here drew on PBMCs from the stem cell graft donor, taken from the stem cell graft. This clonotype originated in a human donor who donated a stem cell graft to a child with acute myeloid leukemia. The chain joins TRBV6-1 to TRBJ2-6; D unresolved. CDR3 coding DNA: TGTGCCAGCAGGCGACTCCTTTTCTCTGGGGCCAACGTCCTGACTTTC. Translation: CASRRLLFSGANVLTF.